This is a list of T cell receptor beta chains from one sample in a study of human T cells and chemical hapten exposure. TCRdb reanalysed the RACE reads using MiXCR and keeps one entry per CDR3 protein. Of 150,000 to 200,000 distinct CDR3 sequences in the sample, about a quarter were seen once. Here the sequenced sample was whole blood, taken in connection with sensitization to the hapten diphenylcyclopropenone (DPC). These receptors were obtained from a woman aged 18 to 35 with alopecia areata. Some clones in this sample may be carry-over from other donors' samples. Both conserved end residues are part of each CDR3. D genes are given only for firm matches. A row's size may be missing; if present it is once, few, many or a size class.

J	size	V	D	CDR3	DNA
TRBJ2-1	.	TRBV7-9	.	CASSYTRGEQFF	TGTGCCAGCAGCTATACTAGAGGCGAGCAGTTCTTC
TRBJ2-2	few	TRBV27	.	CASSLGLRNTGELFF	TGTGCCAGCAGTTTAGGACTCAGGAACACCGGGGAGCTGTTTTTT
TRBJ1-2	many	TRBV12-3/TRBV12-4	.	CASSSQGPYGYTF	TGTGCCAGCAGTTCCCAGGGTCCCTATGGCTACACCTTC
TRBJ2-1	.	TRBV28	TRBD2	CASSLMAGGSYNEQFF	TGTGCCAGCAGTTTAATGGCGGGGGGGTCCTACAATGAGCAGTTCTTC
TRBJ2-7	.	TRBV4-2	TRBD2	CASSQVPSGVNEQYF	TGTGCCAGCAGCCAAGTCCCTAGCGGGGTCAACGAGCAGTACTTC
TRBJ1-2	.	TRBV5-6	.	CASRDSPQLRYTF	TGTGCCAGCAGGGATTCTCCCCAGTTACGCTACACCTTC
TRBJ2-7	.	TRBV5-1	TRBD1	CASSLVGQGGEQYF	TGCGCCAGCAGCTTGGTGGGACAGGGTGGCGAGCAGTACTTC
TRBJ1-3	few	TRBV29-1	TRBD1	CSVDATGSGNTIYF	TGCAGCGTTGACGCGACAGGGTCTGGAAACACCATATATTTT
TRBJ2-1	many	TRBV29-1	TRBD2	CSVEGGSSYNEQFF	TGCAGCGTTGAGGGGGGGAGCTCCTACAATGAGCAGTTCTTC
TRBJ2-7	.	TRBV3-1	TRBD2	CASSPRKPSGLSRGTYEQYF	TGTGCCAGCAGCCCACGCAAACCTTCGGGACTAAGTAGGGGCACCTACGAGCAGTACTTC
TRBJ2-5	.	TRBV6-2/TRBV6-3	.	CASSYGGKETQYF	TGTGCCAGCAGTTACGGGGGAAAAGAGACCCAGTACTTC
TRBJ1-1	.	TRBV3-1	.	CVSSQDGSWRTEAFF	TGTGTCAGCAGCCAAGATGGCTCCTGGAGGACTGAAGCTTTCTTT
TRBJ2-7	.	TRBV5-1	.	CASSLVERPSYEQYF	TGCGCCAGCAGCTTGGTCGAGCGCCCGTCCTACGAGCAGTACTTC
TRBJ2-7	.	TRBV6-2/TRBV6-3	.	CASSYSIGGEQYF	TGTGCCAGCAGTTACTCGATAGGGGGAGAGCAGTACTTC
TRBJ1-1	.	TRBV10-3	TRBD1	CAISGGLNTEAFF	TGTGCCATATCAGGGGGTTTGAACACTGAAGCTTTCTTT
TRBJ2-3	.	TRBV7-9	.	CASSLPDPLTDTQYF	TGTGCCAGCAGCTTACCGGACCCCCTCACAGATACGCAGTATTTT
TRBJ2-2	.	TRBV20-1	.	CSARVEGNTGELFF	TGCAGTGCTAGAGTGGAGGGGAACACCGGGGAGCTGTTTTTT
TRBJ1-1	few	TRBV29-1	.	CSVDTYEGTEAFF	TGCAGCGTTGACACCTATGAGGGGACTGAAGCTTTCTTT
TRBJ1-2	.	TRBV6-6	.	CASTVSRRHNYGYTF	TGTGCCAGCACAGTTTCTCGCAGGCATAACTATGGCTACACCTTC
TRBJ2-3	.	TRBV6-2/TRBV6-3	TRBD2	CASRTPSGGQDTQYF	TGTGCCAGCAGAACCCCTAGCGGGGGACAGGATACGCAGTATTTC
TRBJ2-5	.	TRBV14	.	CASSQGQSQETQYF	TGTGCCAGCAGCCAAGGGCAGAGCCAAGAGACCCAGTACTTC
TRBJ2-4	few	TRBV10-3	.	CAISDDTFQGNIQYF	TGTGCCATCAGTGATGACACCTTCCAGGGAAACATTCAGTACTTC
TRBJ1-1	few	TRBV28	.	CASSSPGNRNTEAFF	TGTGCCAGCAGTTCTCCGGGGAATCGGAACACTGAAGCTTTCTTT
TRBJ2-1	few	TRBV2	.	CASSDSVAGANEQFF	TGTGCCAGCAGTGATTCGGTGGCAGGGGCCAATGAGCAGTTCTTC
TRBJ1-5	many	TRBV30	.	CAWSGGGNQPQHF	TGTGCCTGGAGTGGCGGGGGCAATCAGCCCCAGCATTTT
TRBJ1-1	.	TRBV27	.	CASSPNPGPTEAFF	TGTGCCAGCAGTCCGAATCCCGGGCCCACTGAAGCTTTCTTT
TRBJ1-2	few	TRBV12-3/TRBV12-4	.	CASTPSYFYGYTF	TGTGCCAGCACTCCTTCATATTTCTATGGCTACACCTTC
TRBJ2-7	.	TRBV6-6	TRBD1	CASSADRGWYEQYF	TGTGCCAGCAGCGCGGACAGGGGCTGGTACGAGCAGTACTTC
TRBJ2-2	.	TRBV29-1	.	CSVLFGSSTGELFF	TGCAGCGTTCTATTTGGCAGTTCCACCGGGGAGCTGTTTTTT
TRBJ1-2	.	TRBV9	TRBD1	CASSPADRGRDGYTF	TGTGCCAGCAGCCCCGCGGACAGGGGTCGCGATGGCTACACCTTC
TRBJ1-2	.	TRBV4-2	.	CASSVRWGGGGYTF	TGTGCCAGCAGCGTTAGATGGGGTGGAGGCGGCTACACCTTC
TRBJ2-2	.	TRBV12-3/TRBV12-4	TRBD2	CASRASGRAAELFF	TGTGCCAGCAGGGCTAGCGGGAGGGCCGCGGAGCTGTTTTTT
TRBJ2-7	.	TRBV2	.	CASERNGLGDYEQYF	TGTGCCAGCGAAAGAAACGGGCTCGGAGACTACGAGCAGTACTTC
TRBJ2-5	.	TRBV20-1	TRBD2	CSVSGRERETQYF	TGCAGCGTTAGCGGGAGGGAGCGGGAGACCCAGTACTTC
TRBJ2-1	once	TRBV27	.	CARQGLYNEQFF	TGTGCCAGACAGGGTCTTTACAATGAGCAGTTCTTC
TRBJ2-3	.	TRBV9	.	CASSAGGLSTDTQYF	TGTGCCAGCAGCGCTGGAGGGCTTAGCACAGATACGCAGTATTTT
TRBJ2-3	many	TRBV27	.	CASRWNRVTDTQYF	TGTGCCAGCAGATGGAACAGGGTGACAGATACGCAGTATTTT
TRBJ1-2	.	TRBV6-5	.	CASSYVGGYGYTF	TGTGCCAGCAGTTACGTGGGTGGCTATGGCTACACCTTC
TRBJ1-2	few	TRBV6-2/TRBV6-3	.	CASRNTAYQGYTF	TGTGCCAGCAGGAACACAGCTTACCAAGGCTACACCTTC
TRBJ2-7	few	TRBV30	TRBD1	CAWVPGQGYEQYF	TGTGCCTGGGTTCCGGGACAGGGGTACGAGCAGTACTTC
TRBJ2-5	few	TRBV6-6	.	CASSYGQGGETQYF	TGTGCCAGCAGTTACGGGCAGGGCGGGGAGACCCAGTACTTC
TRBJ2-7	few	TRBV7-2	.	CASSPVGTYEQYF	TGTGCCAGCAGCCCCGTAGGGACCTACGAGCAGTACTTC
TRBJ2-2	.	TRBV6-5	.	CASSYRSGGNGELFF	TGTGCCAGCAGTTACAGGTCTGGAGGAAACGGGGAGCTGTTTTTT